The rows below give T cell receptor beta chains drawn from one sample of a study of PD-1 blockade in mismatch repair-deficient tumors. Generated by immunoSEQ multiplex PCR, the TCRdb table keeps only in-frame clones and is missing some. The table has under 40,000 clones, over 70% seen once; the top ten hold around 1%. Material: PBMCs, obtained around 38 weeks after starting pembrolizumab. The receptors shown here come from an adult with mismatch repair-deficient cancer. CDR3s include the opening cysteine and the closing phenylalanine or tryptophan. The order of the fields is clone size, V gene, D gene, J gene, CDR3 DNA, CDR3 protein. The D gene is left open where the match is weak. Clone size is given for some rows only: seen once, a few or many times, or a class if the clone is expanded.

abundance: NA; v_gene: TRBV28; d_gene: TRBD1; j_gene: TRBJ1-6; CDR3nt: TGTGCCAGCAGGTACGGGACAGTGGATTCACCCCTCCACTTT; CDR3aa: CASRYGTVDSPLHF
abundance: NA; v_gene: TRBV2; d_gene: TRBD1; j_gene: TRBJ2-5; CDR3nt: TGTGCCAGCAGGGCCGGGACAGCCTACCAAGAGACCCAGTACTTC; CDR3aa: CASRAGTAYQETQYF
abundance: NA; v_gene: TRBV10-3; d_gene: NA; j_gene: TRBJ1-2; CDR3nt: TGTGCCATCAGTGAGTCTCCAGATACTAACTATGGCTACACCTTC; CDR3aa: CAISESPDTNYGYTF
abundance: once; v_gene: TRBV21-1; d_gene: NA; j_gene: TRBJ2-5; CDR3nt: TGTGCCAGCAGCAAAGCGGGACTGGGACAAGAGACCCAGTACTTC; CDR3aa: CASSKAGLGQETQYF
abundance: NA; v_gene: TRBV19; d_gene: TRBD1; j_gene: TRBJ2-5; CDR3nt: TGTGCCAGTAGTAGCCAGGGACAGGGAATGAGGACCCAGTACTTC; CDR3aa: CASSSQGQGMRTQYF
abundance: NA; v_gene: TRBV5-1; d_gene: NA; j_gene: TRBJ1-4; CDR3nt: TGCGCCAGCAGCTTAGACAGTTCTAATGAAAAACTGTTTTTT; CDR3aa: CASSLDSSNEKLFF
abundance: NA; v_gene: TRBV27; d_gene: NA; j_gene: TRBJ2-3; CDR3nt: TGTGCCAGCAGTTTCCTTGAGCTTAGCGGCAACACAGATACGCAGTATTTT; CDR3aa: CASSFLELSGNTDTQYF
abundance: NA; v_gene: TRBV28; d_gene: TRBD2; j_gene: TRBJ2-3; CDR3nt: TGTGCCAGCAGTCTCCTCGACCAGCGGGAGGACACAGATACGCAGTATTTT; CDR3aa: CASSLLDQREDTDTQYF
abundance: NA; v_gene: TRBV27; d_gene: TRBD1; j_gene: TRBJ2-7; CDR3nt: TGTGCCAGCAAAGGGACAGAATACGAGCAGTACTTC; CDR3aa: CASKGTEYEQYF
abundance: NA; v_gene: TRBV2; d_gene: TRBD2; j_gene: TRBJ2-5; CDR3nt: TGTGCCAGCAGGAAGGGAGGGAGCATTACGGAGACCCAGTACTTC; CDR3aa: CASRKGGSITETQYF
abundance: once; v_gene: TRBV28; d_gene: NA; j_gene: TRBJ2-1; CDR3nt: TGTGCCAGCAGACCATTGGCGGCAGCAAGGTCTTACAATGAGCAGTTCTTC; CDR3aa: CASRPLAAARSYNEQFF
abundance: NA; v_gene: TRBV28; d_gene: NA; j_gene: TRBJ1-3; CDR3nt: TGTGCCAGCAGTGCCAGGGTAGACACCATATATTTT; CDR3aa: CASSARVDTIYF
abundance: NA; v_gene: TRBV28; d_gene: NA; j_gene: TRBJ2-2; CDR3nt: TGTGCCAGCCGTGTGGCCACCGGGGAGCTGTTTTTT; CDR3aa: CASRVATGELFF
abundance: NA; v_gene: TRBV6-4; d_gene: NA; j_gene: TRBJ2-7; CDR3nt: TGTGCCAGTCTTAGGGCGACAGCTCCCTCCTACGAGCAGTACTTC; CDR3aa: CASLRATAPSYEQYF
abundance: NA; v_gene: TRBV7-9; d_gene: TRBD2; j_gene: TRBJ2-7; CDR3nt: TGTGCCAGCAGCTTCTTAGCGGGAGCCCTAAAACCCTACGAGCAGTACTTC; CDR3aa: CASSFLAGALKPYEQYF
abundance: NA; v_gene: TRBV2; d_gene: TRBD1; j_gene: TRBJ2-7; CDR3nt: TGTGCCAGCAGGGACAGGGGTTACGAGCAGTACTTC; CDR3aa: CASRDRGYEQYF
abundance: NA; v_gene: TRBV5-1; d_gene: NA; j_gene: TRBJ2-5; CDR3nt: TGCGCCAGCAGCTTGTTGGCGGTGAAAGAGACCCAGTACTTC; CDR3aa: CASSLLAVKETQYF
abundance: NA; v_gene: TRBV5-4; d_gene: NA; j_gene: TRBJ2-1; CDR3nt: TGTGCCAGCAGCTCCGGGGGCGGGGGTTACAATGAGCAGTTCTTC; CDR3aa: CASSSGGGGYNEQFF
abundance: NA; v_gene: TRBV11-2; d_gene: NA; j_gene: TRBJ2-3; CDR3nt: TGTGCCAGCAGTCCCAGAAGATTCCCGACAAGCACAGATACGCAGTATTTT; CDR3aa: CASSPRRFPTSTDTQYF
abundance: few; v_gene: TRBV27; d_gene: TRBD1; j_gene: TRBJ2-7; CDR3nt: TGTGCCAGCAGTTTGGACAGGGGGGGGTACGAGCAGTACTTC; CDR3aa: CASSLDRGGYEQYF
abundance: NA; v_gene: TRBV29-1; d_gene: TRBD2; j_gene: TRBJ2-7; CDR3nt: TGCAGCGTTCAGGGAGGGAGCTCCTACGAGCAGTACTTC; CDR3aa: CSVQGGSSYEQYF
abundance: few; v_gene: TRBV12-5; d_gene: TRBD1; j_gene: TRBJ2-7; CDR3nt: TGTGCTAGTGGTTTGGTACGGGACAGGGGGCGCAGTCAATCCGGCGAGCAGTACTTC; CDR3aa: CASGLVRDRGRSQSGEQYF
abundance: NA; v_gene: TRBV9; d_gene: TRBD1; j_gene: TRBJ2-6; CDR3nt: TGTGCCAGCAGCGTAACAGGGGGCTCTTACTCCTCTGGGGCCAACGTCCTGACTTTC; CDR3aa: CASSVTGGSYSSGANVLTF
abundance: NA; v_gene: TRBV2; d_gene: NA; j_gene: TRBJ1-5; CDR3nt: TGTGCCAGCGCTACAGTGGGTCGGAATCAGCCCCAGCATTTT; CDR3aa: CASATVGRNQPQHF
abundance: NA; v_gene: TRBV28; d_gene: NA; j_gene: TRBJ1-4; CDR3nt: TGTGCCAGCAGTTTGTTGGGGACTGCAACTAATGAAAAACTGTTTTTT; CDR3aa: CASSLLGTATNEKLFF
abundance: NA; v_gene: TRBV4-2; d_gene: TRBD1; j_gene: TRBJ2-7; CDR3nt: TGTGCCAGCAGCCAAGCGGCAGGGGGCACTTACGAGCAGTACTTC; CDR3aa: CASSQAAGGTYEQYF
abundance: NA; v_gene: TRBV6-4; d_gene: TRBD2; j_gene: TRBJ2-7; CDR3nt: TGTGCCAACCGACCAGGGTGGCGGGAGGGCCTATCCGAGCAGTACTTC; CDR3aa: CANRPGWREGLSEQYF
abundance: NA; v_gene: TRBV28; d_gene: NA; j_gene: TRBJ1-3; CDR3nt: TGTGCCAGCAGCATTCGACAGGCCCTCTCTGGAAACACCATATATTTT; CDR3aa: CASSIRQALSGNTIYF
abundance: NA; v_gene: TRBV18; d_gene: TRBD2; j_gene: TRBJ2-5; CDR3nt: TGTGCCAGCTCACCATCTAGCGGGCACTCGTACCAAGAGACCCAGTACTTC; CDR3aa: CASSPSSGHSYQETQYF
abundance: NA; v_gene: TRBV28; d_gene: NA; j_gene: TRBJ1-2; CDR3nt: TGTGCCAGCATGAGTCCTAACTATGGCTACACCTTC; CDR3aa: CASMSPNYGYTF
abundance: NA; v_gene: TRBV2; d_gene: TRBD1; j_gene: TRBJ1-1; CDR3nt: TGTGCCACCAAAACCCGACAGGGGAGAGAAGCTTTCTTT; CDR3aa: CATKTRQGREAFF